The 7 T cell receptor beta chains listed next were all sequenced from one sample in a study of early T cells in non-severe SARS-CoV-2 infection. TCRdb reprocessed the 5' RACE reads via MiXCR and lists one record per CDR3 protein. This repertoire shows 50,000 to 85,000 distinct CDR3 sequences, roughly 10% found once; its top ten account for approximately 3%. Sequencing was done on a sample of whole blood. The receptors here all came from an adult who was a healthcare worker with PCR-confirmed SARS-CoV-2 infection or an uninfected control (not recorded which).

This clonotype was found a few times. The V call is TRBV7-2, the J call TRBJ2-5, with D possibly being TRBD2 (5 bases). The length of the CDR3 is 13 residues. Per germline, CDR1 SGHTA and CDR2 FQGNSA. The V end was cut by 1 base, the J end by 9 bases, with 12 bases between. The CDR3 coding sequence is TGTGCCAGCAGCTTAGAGACGGCGCGGGCCCAGTACTTC. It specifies CASSLETARAQYF.

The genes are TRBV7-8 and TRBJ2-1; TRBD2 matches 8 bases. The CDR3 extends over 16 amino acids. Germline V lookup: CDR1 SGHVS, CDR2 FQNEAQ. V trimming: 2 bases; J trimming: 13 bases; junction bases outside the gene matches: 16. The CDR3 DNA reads TGTGCCAGCAGCTTAACGATTTGGTCTAGCGGGTCGAACCAGTTCTTC. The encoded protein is CASSLTIWSSGSNQFF.

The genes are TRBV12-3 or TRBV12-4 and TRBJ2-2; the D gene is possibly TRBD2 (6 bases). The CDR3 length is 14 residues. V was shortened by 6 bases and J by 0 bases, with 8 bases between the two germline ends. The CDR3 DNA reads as TGTGCCAGCAGGGGACTGGCGAACACCGGGGAGCTGTTTTTT. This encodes CASRGLANTGELFF.

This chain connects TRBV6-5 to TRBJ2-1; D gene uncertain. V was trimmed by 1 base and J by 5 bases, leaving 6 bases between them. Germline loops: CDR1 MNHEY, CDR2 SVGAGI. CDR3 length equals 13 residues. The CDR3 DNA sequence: TGTGCCAGCAGTTACTGGCGGAACAATGAGCAGTTCTTC. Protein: CASSYWRNNEQFF.

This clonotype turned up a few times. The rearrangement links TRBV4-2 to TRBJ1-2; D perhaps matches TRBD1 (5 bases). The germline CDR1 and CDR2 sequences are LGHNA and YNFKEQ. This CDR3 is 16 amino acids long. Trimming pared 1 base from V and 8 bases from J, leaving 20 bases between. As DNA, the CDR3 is TGTGCCAGCAGCCAAGTCTTGGCTATGGAGGGGCAGGGCTACACCTTC. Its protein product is CASSQVLAMEGQGYTF.

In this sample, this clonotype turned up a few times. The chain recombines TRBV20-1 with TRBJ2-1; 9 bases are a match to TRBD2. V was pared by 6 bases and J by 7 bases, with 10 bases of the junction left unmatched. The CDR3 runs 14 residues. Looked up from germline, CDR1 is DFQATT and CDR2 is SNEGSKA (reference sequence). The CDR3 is CSARLAGELNEQFF. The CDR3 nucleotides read TGCAGTGCGAGGTTAGCGGGAGAACTAAATGAGCAGTTCTTC.

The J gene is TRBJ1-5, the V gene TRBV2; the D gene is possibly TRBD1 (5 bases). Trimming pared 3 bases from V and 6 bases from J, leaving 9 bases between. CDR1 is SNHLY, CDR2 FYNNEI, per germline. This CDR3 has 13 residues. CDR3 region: CASSDRVGQPQHF. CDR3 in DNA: TGTGCCAGCAGTGACAGGGTGGGTCAGCCCCAGCATTTT. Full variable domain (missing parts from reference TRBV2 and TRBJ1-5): EPEVTQTPSHQVTQMGQEVILRCVPISNHLYFYWYRQILGQKVEFLVSFYNNEISEKSEIFDDQFSVERPDGSNFTLKIRSTKLEDSAMYFCASSDRVGQPQHFGDGTRLSIL.